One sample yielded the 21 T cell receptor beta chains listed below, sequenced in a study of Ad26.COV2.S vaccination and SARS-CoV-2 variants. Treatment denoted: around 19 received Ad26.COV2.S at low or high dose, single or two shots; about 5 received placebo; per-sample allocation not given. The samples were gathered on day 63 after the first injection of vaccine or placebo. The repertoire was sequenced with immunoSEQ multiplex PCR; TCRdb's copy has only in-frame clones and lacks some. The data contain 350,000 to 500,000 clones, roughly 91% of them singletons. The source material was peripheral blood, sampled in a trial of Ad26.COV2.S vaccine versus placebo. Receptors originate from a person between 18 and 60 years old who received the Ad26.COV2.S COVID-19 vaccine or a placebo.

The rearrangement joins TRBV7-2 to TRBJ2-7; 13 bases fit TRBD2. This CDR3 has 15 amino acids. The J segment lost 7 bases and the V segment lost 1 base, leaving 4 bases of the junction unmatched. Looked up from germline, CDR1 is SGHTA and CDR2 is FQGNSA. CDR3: CASSLGTSGSEEQYF. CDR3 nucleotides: TGTGCCAGCAGCTTAGGGACTAGCGGGAGTGAAGAGCAGTACTTC.

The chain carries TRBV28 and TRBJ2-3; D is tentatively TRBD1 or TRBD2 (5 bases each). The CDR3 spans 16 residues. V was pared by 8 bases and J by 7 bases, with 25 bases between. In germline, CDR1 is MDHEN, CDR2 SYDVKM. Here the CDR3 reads CASQSIGAGDGNTQYF. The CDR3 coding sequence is TGTGCCAGCCAATCCATAGGGGCCGGGGATGGGAATACGCAGTATTTT. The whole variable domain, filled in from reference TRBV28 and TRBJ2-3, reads DVKVTQSSRYLVKRTGEKVFLECVQDMDHENMFWYRQDPGLGLRLIYFSYDVKMKEKGDIPEGYSVSREKKERFSLILESASTNQTSMYLCASQSIGAGDGNTQYFGPGTRLTVL.

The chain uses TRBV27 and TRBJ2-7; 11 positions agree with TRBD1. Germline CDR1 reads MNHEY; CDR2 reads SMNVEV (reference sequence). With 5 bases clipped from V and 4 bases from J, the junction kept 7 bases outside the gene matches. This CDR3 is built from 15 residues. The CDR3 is CASSAGQGDPYEQYF. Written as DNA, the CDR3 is TGTGCCAGCAGTGCGGGACAGGGGGACCCGTACGAGCAGTACTTC.

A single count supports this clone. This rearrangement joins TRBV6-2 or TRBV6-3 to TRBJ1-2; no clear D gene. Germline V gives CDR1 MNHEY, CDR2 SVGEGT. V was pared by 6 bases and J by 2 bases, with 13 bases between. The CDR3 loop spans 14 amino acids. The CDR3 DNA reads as TGTGCCAGCAGCCACCCACAGACAAACTATGGCTACACCTTC. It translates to CASSHPQTNYGYTF.

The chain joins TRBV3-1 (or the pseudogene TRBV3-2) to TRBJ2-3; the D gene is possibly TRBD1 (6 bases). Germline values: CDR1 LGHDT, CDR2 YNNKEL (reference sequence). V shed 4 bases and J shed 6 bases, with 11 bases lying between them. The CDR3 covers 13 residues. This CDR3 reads CASSPTQGDTQYF. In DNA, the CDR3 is TGTGCCAGCAGCCCCACGCAGGGGGATACGCAGTATTTT.

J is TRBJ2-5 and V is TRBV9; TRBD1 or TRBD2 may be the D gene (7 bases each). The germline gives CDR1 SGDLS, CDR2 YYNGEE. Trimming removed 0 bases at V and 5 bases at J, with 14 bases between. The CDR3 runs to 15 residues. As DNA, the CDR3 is TGTGCCAGCAGCGTAGACAGGGGAGGGCAGGAGACCCAGTACTTC. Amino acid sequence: CASSVDRGGQETQYF.

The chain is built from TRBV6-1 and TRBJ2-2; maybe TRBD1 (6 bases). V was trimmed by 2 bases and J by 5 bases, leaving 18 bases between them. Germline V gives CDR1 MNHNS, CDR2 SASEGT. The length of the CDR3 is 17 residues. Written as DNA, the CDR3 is TGTGCCAGCAGTGAAATCCGTTACAGGGTAAAAACCGGGGAGCTGTTTTTT. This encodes CASSEIRYRVKTGELFF.

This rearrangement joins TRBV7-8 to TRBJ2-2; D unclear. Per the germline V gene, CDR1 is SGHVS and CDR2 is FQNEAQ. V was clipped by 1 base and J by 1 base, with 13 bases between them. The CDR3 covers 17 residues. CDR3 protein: CASSLDSIDRNTGELFF. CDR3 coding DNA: TGTGCCAGCAGCTTAGACAGTATTGACCGGAACACCGGGGAGCTGTTTTTT.

CDR3 bases: TGCAGCGTTGTAGGTCAGCAAGAGACCCAGTACTTC. It specifies CSVVGQQETQYF. The chain carries TRBV29-1 and TRBJ2-5; D unresolved. Per germline, CDR1 SQVTM and CDR2 ANQGSEA. The CDR3 length is 12 residues. The V and J ends lost 4 bases and 2 bases respectively, with 8 bases between them.

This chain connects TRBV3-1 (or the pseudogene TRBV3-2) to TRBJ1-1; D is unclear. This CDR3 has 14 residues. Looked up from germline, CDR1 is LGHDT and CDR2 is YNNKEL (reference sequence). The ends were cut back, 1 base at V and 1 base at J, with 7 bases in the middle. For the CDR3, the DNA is TGTGCCAGCAGCCAAGCCTTGGAGAACACTGAAGCTTTCTTT. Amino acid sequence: CASSQALENTEAFF.

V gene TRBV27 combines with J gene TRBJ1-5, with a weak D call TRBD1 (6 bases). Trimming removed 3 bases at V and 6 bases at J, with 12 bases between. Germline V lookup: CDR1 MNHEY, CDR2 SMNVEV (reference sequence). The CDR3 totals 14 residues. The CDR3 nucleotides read TGTGCCAGCAGTTTTAGGGGGGGGATTCAGCCCCAGCATTTT. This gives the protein CASSFRGGIQPQHF.

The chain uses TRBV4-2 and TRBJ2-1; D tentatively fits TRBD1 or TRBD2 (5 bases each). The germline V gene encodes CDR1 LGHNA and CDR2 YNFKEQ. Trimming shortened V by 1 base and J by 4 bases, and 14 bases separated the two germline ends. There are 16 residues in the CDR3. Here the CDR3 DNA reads TGTGCCAGCAGCCAAGGGCCAATCGAGGGGTACAATGAGCAGTTCTTC. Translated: CASSQGPIEGYNEQFF.

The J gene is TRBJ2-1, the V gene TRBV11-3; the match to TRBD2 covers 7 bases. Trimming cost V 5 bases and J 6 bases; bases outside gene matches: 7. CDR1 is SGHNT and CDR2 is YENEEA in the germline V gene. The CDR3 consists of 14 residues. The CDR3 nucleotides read TGTGCCAGCAGCCCCGGCGGGAGTGGCAATGAGCAGTTCTTC. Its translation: CASSPGGSGNEQFF.

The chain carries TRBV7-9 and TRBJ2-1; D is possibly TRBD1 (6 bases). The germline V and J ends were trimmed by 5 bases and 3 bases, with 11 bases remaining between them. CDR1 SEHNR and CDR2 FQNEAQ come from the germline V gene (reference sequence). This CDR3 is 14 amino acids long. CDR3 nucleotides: TGTGCCAGCAGCACACCGACAGGCTACAATGAGCAGTTCTTC. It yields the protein CASSTPTGYNEQFF.

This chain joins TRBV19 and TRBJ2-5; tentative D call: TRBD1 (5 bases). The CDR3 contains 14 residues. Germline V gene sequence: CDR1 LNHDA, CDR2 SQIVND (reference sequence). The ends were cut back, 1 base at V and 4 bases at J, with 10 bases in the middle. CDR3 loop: CASSIVPQGETQYF. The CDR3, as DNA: TGTGCCAGTAGTATAGTTCCTCAGGGAGAGACCCAGTACTTC.

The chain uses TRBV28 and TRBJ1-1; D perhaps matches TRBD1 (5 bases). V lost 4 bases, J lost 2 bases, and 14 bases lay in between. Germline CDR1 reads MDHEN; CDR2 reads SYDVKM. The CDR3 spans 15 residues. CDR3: CASSSEDTVNTEAFF. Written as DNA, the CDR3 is TGTGCCAGCAGTTCCGAGGACACCGTTAACACTGAAGCTTTCTTT.

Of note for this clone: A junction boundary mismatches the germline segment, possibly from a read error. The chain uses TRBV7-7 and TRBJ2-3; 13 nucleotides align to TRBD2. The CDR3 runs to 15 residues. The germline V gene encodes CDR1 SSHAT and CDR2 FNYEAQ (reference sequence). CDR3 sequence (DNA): TGTGCTAGCAGCATCGGACTAGCGGGAGCAGATACGCAGTATTTT. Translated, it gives CASSIGLAGADTQYF. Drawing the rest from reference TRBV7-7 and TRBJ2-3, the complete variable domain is GAGVSQSPRYKVTKRGQDVTLRCDPISSHATLYWYQQALGQGPEFLTYFNYEAQPDKSGLPSDRFSAERPEGSISTLTIQRTEQRDSAMYRCASSIGLAGADTQYFGPGTRLTVL.

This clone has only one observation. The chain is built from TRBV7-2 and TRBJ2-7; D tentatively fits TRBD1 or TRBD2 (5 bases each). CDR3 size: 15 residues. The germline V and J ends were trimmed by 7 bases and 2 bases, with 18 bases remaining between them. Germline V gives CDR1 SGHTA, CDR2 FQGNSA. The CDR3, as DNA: TGTGCCAGCACCCCCCTGGTGGGGACCCCCTACGAGCAGTACTTC. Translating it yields CASTPLVGTPYEQYF.

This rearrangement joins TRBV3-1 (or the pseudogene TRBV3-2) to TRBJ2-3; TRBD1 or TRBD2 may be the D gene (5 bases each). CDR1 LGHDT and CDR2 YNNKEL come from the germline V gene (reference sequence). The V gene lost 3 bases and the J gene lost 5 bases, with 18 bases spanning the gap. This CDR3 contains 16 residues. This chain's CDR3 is CASSHFLGPERDTQYF. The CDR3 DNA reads TGTGCCAGCAGCCACTTTTTGGGACCCGAAAGAGATACGCAGTATTTT.

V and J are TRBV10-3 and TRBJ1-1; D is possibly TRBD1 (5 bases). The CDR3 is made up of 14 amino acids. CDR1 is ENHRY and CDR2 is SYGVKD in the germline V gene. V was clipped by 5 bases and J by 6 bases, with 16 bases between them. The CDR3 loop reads CAISRSQGGAEAFF. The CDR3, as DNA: TGTGCCATCAGTCGGTCGCAGGGTGGGGCTGAAGCTTTCTTT.

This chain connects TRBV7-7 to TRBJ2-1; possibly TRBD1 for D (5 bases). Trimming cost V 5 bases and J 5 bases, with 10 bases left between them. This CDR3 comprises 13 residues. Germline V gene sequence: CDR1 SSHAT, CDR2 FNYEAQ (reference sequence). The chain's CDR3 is CASSPDRNNEQFF. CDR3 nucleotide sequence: TGTGCCAGCAGCCCTGACAGAAACAATGAGCAGTTCTTC.